This T cell receptor beta chain stems from a study of blood T cell repertoires in COVID-19 (TCRdb year 2020). In terms of the full investigation: Collaborator samples came from the United States, Italy and Spain and covered acute and convalescent phases of COVID-19. The material from the prospective study consisted of cDNA or gDNA derived from T cells, B-cell-depleted T cells, or PBMCs. Deeply sampled blood TCRbeta repertoires from subjects exposed to, actively infected with, or recovered from COVID-19 were included in the dataset. The repertoires were released in a freely available public database meant as a resource for research on the immune response to SARS-CoV-2. Samples were obtained from the ongoing ImmuneRACE study (first 160 participants) and from over 1,000 subjects provided by 6 global collaborators. Nearly every sample came with metadata listing a de-identified subject ID, COVID-19 status, age in years and sex. Where available, HLA class I and class II types were taken from metadata supplied by the sample provider and were not determined by assay-based typing.

General study outcomes and caveats: Clinical and demographic metadata were provided uncurated, with the amount varying by source and participant.

Germline trimming amounts to 6 bases on V and 4 bases on J, with 12 as the count of junction bases outside the gene matches. The CDR3 starts with the cysteine, ends with the phenylalanine, and has 15 residues. Of the read, only the CDR3 DNA is kept; its 45 bases are in frame from base 1. Sequences LNHDA (CDR1) and SQIVND (CDR2) are obtained from the germline V gene (reference sequence). Whole blood was collected in K2EDTA tubes by collaborating institutions according to the institutions' own protocols. For TCRbeta analysis, collaborator samples were shipped as frozen whole blood, as isolated PBMCs, or as DNA extracted from either sample type. TCRbeta CDR3 regions were amplified from genomic DNA using the immunoSEQ Assay, a bias-controlled multiplex PCR. For the original study's pipeline: Nucleated cell counts per sample were estimated from amplification of reference gene primers within the assay. To quantify the absolute abundance of each unique TCRbeta CDR3 rearrangement, sequence reads were collapsed and filtered. For each sample, productive Simpson clonality was calculated as the square root of Simpson's diversity index over productive rearrangements. The table comes from immuneACCESS by way of TCRdb, which keeps in-frame sequences with V and J called. Part of the clones is missing from these tables; in studies checked, under half for an unresolved V gene and the rest for unknown reasons. V and J calls and clone size are copied from that table; D and trimming were computed from the DNA. The sample table records 97,000 or so clones; about 80% of these occur just once. In total, the top ten clones hold roughly 18% of the sample.

A remark on this clone: Its cognate antigen has yet to be identified. Base qualities are not at hand, and no much larger clone is one base apart.

The rearranged segments are TRBV19 and TRBJ2-7, and 7 junction bases match TRBD1. The origin of this receptor is a man older than 75 with acute or convalescent COVID-19. The sample was peripheral blood. Here is the DNA: TGTGCCAGTAGCCCACAGGGGATGGGACCTTACGAGCAGTACTTC. Its protein is CASSPQGMGPYEQYF. Extended through the reference TRBV19 and TRBJ2-7 proteins, this CDR3 yields the full variable domain: DGGITQSPKYLFRKEGQNVTLSCEQNLNHDAMYWYRQDPGQGLRLIYYSQIVNDFQKGDIAEGYSVSREKKESFPLTVTSAQKNPTAFYLCASSPQGMGPYEQYFGPGTRLTVT.